One and the same sample provided the 22 T cell receptor beta chains below, sequenced in a study of blood T cell repertoires in COVID-19. This table comes from immunoSEQ multiplex PCR, and its TCRdb copy is limited to in-frame clones, with some not included. This table holds roughly 100,000 clones, approximately 80% found once. The specimen was peripheral blood. All receptors come from an elderly man with acute or convalescent COVID-19.

This clone was counted once. The rearrangement links TRBV29-1 to TRBJ2-3; 10 nucleotides agree with TRBD2. V dropped 7 bases and J dropped 0; count of bases not matched to a gene: 16. The CDR3 has 18 residues. Per germline, CDR1 SQVTM and CDR2 ANQGSEA. The CDR3 is CSALGLSGRAASTDTQYF. Here the CDR3 DNA reads TGCAGCGCCCTGGGACTGAGCGGGAGGGCCGCTAGCACAGATACGCAGTATTTT.

This clone was detected only a few times. V usage is TRBV28 and J usage is TRBJ1-4; D remains unclear. The CDR3 loop spans 12 amino acids. Germline loops: CDR1 MDHEN, CDR2 SYDVKM. The CDR3 loop reads CGSAATNEKLFF. In DNA form, the CDR3 reads TGTGGCTCGGCGGCAACTAATGAAAAACTGTTTTTT.

The chain employs TRBV28 and TRBJ1-5; 8 nucleotides match TRBD1. Per the germline V gene, CDR1 is MDHEN and CDR2 is SYDVKM. This CDR3 comprises 13 residues. V lost 6 bases, J lost 2 bases, and 0 bases stayed unmatched. The CDR3 is CASRGQGNQPQHF. Here the CDR3 DNA reads TGTGCCAGCAGGGGACAGGGCAATCAGCCCCAGCATTTT.

This clone was detected a few times. The V call is TRBV27, the J call TRBJ1-5; 7 bases agree with TRBD1. V shed 4 bases, J shed 0 bases, and the junction held 3 bases outside the gene matches. The V gene's germline CDR1 is MNHEY and CDR2 SMNVEV (reference sequence). The CDR3 is 15 amino acids. The chain's CDR3 is CASSSGQLSNQPQHF. The DNA for the CDR3 is TGTGCCAGCAGTTCGGGACAGCTTAGCAATCAGCCCCAGCATTTT.

The genes are TRBV19 and TRBJ1-2; D not resolved. Per the germline V gene, CDR1 is LNHDA and CDR2 is SQIVND (reference sequence). This CDR3 has 18 residues. V lost 0 bases to trimming and J lost 1 base, with 18 bases between them. The DNA of the CDR3 is TGTGCCAGTAGTATAGAGCCCGGACTGCCAGATTTTAACTATGGCTACACCTTC. It codes for CASSIEPGLPDFNYGYTF.

This rearrangement joins TRBV6-5 to TRBJ1-5; 7 bases are a match to TRBD1. CDR1 and CDR2 (germline): MNHEY, SVGAGI. With 6 bases clipped from V and 2 bases from J, the junction kept 7 bases outside the gene matches. The CDR3 runs to 15 residues. CDR3 region: CASRHRGMGNQPQHF. Here the CDR3 DNA reads TGTGCCAGCAGGCACAGGGGAATGGGCAATCAGCCCCAGCATTTT.

The CDR3 sequence: CASSPTIQETQYF. As DNA, the CDR3 is TGTGCCAGCTCACCGACTATTCAAGAGACCCAGTACTTC. This chain joins TRBV18 and TRBJ2-5; possible D gene TRBD2, 5 bases. Germline V gives CDR1 KGHSH, CDR2 LQKENI. This CDR3 region has 13 residues. The V gene lost 3 bases and the J gene lost 2 bases, with 7 bases spanning the gap.

This chain links TRBV18 with TRBJ1-5, with TRBD1 matching 11 bases. Trimming at V came to 3 bases and at J to 7 bases, leaving 5 bases not matched to a gene. Germline assignment: CDR1 KGHSH and CDR2 LQKENI. The CDR3 totals 15 residues. Written as DNA, the CDR3 is TGTGCCAGCTCACCTCGGACAGGGGGCGGGCAGCCCCAGCATTTT. It translates to CASSPRTGGGQPQHF.

The chain combines TRBV28 with TRBJ1-1; D is possibly TRBD1 (6 bases). Trimming shortened V by 2 bases and J by 0 bases, and 10 bases separated the two germline ends. This CDR3 has 15 residues. Germline lookup yields CDR1 MDHEN and CDR2 SYDVKM. CDR3 residues: CASSLGGQMNTEAFF. CDR3 sequence (DNA): TGTGCCAGCAGTTTAGGAGGACAGATGAACACTGAAGCTTTCTTT.

The chain has TRBV7-3 and TRBJ2-5; 8 bases line up with TRBD1. Looked up from germline, CDR1 is SGHTA and CDR2 is FQGTGA. The CDR3 is made up of 13 amino acids. J was trimmed by 2 bases and V by 5 bases; bases with no gene match: 1. This CDR3 is CASSRDRQETQYF. The CDR3 nucleotides read TGTGCCAGCAGCCGGGACAGGCAAGAGACCCAGTACTTC.

The chain recombines TRBV4-2 with TRBJ1-2, with 7 bases lining up with TRBD1. The trim removed 1 base at V and 3 bases at J, leaving 8 bases unmatched. CDR1 and CDR2 from the germline V gene are LGHNA and YNFKEQ. The CDR3 is 16 residues long. The CDR3 DNA reads TGTGCCAGCAGCCAAGCCCGGGACAGCGCCTACTATGGCTACACCTTC. Protein product: CASSQARDSAYYGYTF.

This rearrangement joins TRBV4-1 to TRBJ1-5; TRBD1 is a possible D gene (5 bases). V was pared by 4 bases and J by 0 bases, with 16 bases between. Germline CDR1 is MGHRA and CDR2 is YSYEKL. This CDR3 region has 17 residues. CDR3 sequence: CASSRNSDSVSNQPQHF. CDR3 DNA: TGCGCCAGCAGCCGCAATTCAGACAGTGTTAGCAATCAGCCCCAGCATTTT.

This clone was seen a handful of times. The CDR3 sequence is CASSDRGAGRNEQFF. The DNA for the CDR3 is TGTGCCAGCAGCGACAGGGGCGCAGGTAGGAATGAGCAGTTCTTC. The chain couples TRBV6-6 to TRBJ2-1, with 8 bases identical to TRBD1. V shed 6 bases and J 7 bases; nucleotides not matched to a gene: 11. Germline-derived CDR1 and CDR2 are MNHNY and SVGAGI (reference sequence). The CDR3 runs 15 residues.

The CDR3: CASSRGPEEMNTEAFF. CDR3 bases: TGCGCCAGCAGCCGAGGGCCAGAAGAAATGAACACTGAAGCTTTCTTT. J is TRBJ1-1 and V is TRBV5-1; no clear D. V was shortened by 4 bases and J by 0 bases, with 16 bases between the two germline ends. The CDR3 runs to 16 residues. Germline V gene data show CDR1 as SGHRS and CDR2 as YFSETQ.

The CDR3 DNA reads as TGTGCCAGTAGTAGGGGACAGAGCAATCAGCCCCAGCATTTT. Encoded protein: CASSRGQSNQPQHF. The chain links TRBV19 to TRBJ1-5, with TRBD1 identical over 7 bases. The length of the CDR3 is 14 residues. The trim removed 4 bases at V and 1 base at J, leaving 1 base unmatched. Germline V lookup: CDR1 LNHDA, CDR2 SQIVND (reference sequence).

J is TRBJ2-3 and V is TRBV5-1; tentative D call: TRBD1 (6 bases). Germline assignment: CDR1 SGHRS and CDR2 YFSETQ. V lost 0 bases and J lost 6, with 11 bases in between. The CDR3 covers 14 residues. The CDR3 protein is CASSLVQGWDTQYF. CDR3 DNA: TGCGCCAGCAGCTTGGTCCAGGGGTGGGATACGCAGTATTTT.

This clone was detected once. The rearrangement joins TRBV1 to TRBJ2-5; TRBD2, the table's D call, was not compared with the DNA. TRBV1 is tagged as a pseudogene. This CDR3 has 15 residues. The CDR3 coding sequence is TGCACCAGCAGCCAGGTAGCGGAATTCCAAGAGACCCAGTACTTC. This translates into CTSSQVAEFQETQYF.

This clone has more than one count but fewer than ten. V and J are TRBV12-3 or TRBV12-4 and TRBJ1-1; D remains unclear. The CDR3 spans 12 residues. The V end was cut by 3 bases, the J end by 1 base, with 3 bases between. The CDR3 reads CASSLANTEAFF. The DNA for the CDR3 is TGTGCCAGCAGTTTGGCGAACACTGAAGCTTTCTTT.

This clone was observed a handful of times. This chain joins TRBV5-1 and TRBJ2-5, with TRBD1 identical over 9 bases. V lost 3 bases and J lost 5; bases outside the gene matches: 5. The CDR3 is 14 residues long. Germline assignment: CDR1 SGHRS and CDR2 YFSETQ. The DNA of the CDR3 is TGCGCCAGCAGCTCGACAGGGGGAGCGGAGACCCAGTACTTC. Translation: CASSSTGGAETQYF.

The chain uses TRBV20-1 and TRBJ2-2; 8 nucleotides line up with TRBD2. CDR3 length equals 14 residues. Per germline, CDR1 DFQATT and CDR2 SNEGSKA (reference sequence). With V trimmed by 3 bases and J by 7 bases, 7 bases remained unmatched. Here the CDR3 reads CSASGGRSGGELFF. CDR3 sequence (DNA): TGCAGTGCTAGTGGCGGGAGGTCGGGCGGGGAGCTGTTTTTT.

The V gene is TRBV19, the J gene TRBJ1-1; the D is unclear. This CDR3 is 12 amino acids long. The V end was cut by 3 bases, the J end by 10 bases, with 12 bases between. CDR1 is LNHDA, CDR2 SQIVND, per germline (reference sequence). The CDR3 sequence is CASSMRRAGAFF. The CDR3 DNA follows: TGTGCCAGTAGTATGAGGAGGGCGGGAGCTTTCTTT.

The J gene is TRBJ1-2, the V gene TRBV6-5; D unclear. The CDR3 spans 12 residues. V lost 7 bases to trimming and J lost 1 base, with 7 bases between them. Germline V gene lookup returns CDR1 MNHEY and CDR2 SVGAGI. CDR3 amino acids: CASTGYNYGYTF. CDR3 nucleotide sequence: TGTGCCAGCACGGGTTATAACTATGGCTACACCTTC.